These 15 T cell receptor beta chains came from one sample sequenced in a study of blood T cells in healthy people across ages. Together with a sample-barcoded 5' primer, a J-beta primer mix was included in a second PCR lasting roughly 7 to 11 cycles. Each CDR3 protein is one row after TCRdb ran MiXCR on the 5' RACE reads. The data contain 1.2 million to 1.5 million distinct CDR3 sequences, approximately 60% of them singletons. Sequenced material: blood. These receptors all come from a man aged 18 to 29 in good health.

The DNA of the CDR3 is TGTGCCAGCAGTTTAGGCGGTGACAGGGTCAATCAGCCCCAGCATTTT. Encoded protein: CASSLGGDRVNQPQHF. The chain carries TRBV28 and TRBJ1-5; 7 bases fit TRBD1. With V trimmed by 2 bases and J by 3 bases, 7 bases remained unmatched. The CDR3 is 16 residues long. CDR1 MDHEN and CDR2 SYDVKM come from the germline V gene.

In this sample, this clonotype turned up a few times. This rearrangement joins TRBV6-1 to TRBJ2-4; 8 nucleotides match TRBD2. CDR3 length: 16 amino acids. The germline V gene has CDR1 MNHNS and CDR2 SASEGT. Trimming removed 5 bases from V and 2 bases from J; junction bases left unmatched: 8. The CDR3, as DNA: TGTGCCAGCAGTTTTCGGGGGGGCGTACCCAAAAACATTCAGTACTTC. Amino acids: CASSFRGGVPKNIQYF.

The V and J genes are TRBV29-1 and TRBJ2-1, with 8 bases identical to TRBD1. CDR1 is SQVTM, CDR2 ANQGSEA, per germline. The CDR3 contains 13 residues. With V trimmed by 6 bases and J by 7 bases, 8 bases remained unmatched. The CDR3 DNA sequence: TGCAGCGTAGAGGACAGGGAGATGAATGAGCAGTTCTTC. Protein product: CSVEDREMNEQFF.

There are a few counts of this clonotype. This chain connects TRBV7-9 to TRBJ1-2; TRBD1 is a possible D gene (5 bases). CDR1 and CDR2 (germline): SEHNR, FQNEAQ (reference sequence). V was clipped by 5 bases and J by 6 bases, with 22 bases between them. CDR3 length equals 16 residues. CDR3 in amino acids: CASSLPTREWGNGYTF. CDR3 DNA sequence: TGTGCCAGCAGCCTTCCTACCAGGGAATGGGGCAATGGCTACACCTTC.

This clonotype was observed a few times. V and J are TRBV20-1 and TRBJ2-7; maybe TRBD1 (5 bases). CDR1 and CDR2 (germline): DFQATT, SNEGSKA (reference sequence). This CDR3 contains 12 residues. Trimming removed 1 base from V and 12 bases from J, with 16 bases in between. The CDR3 loop reads CSARADSPLRYF. In nucleotides, the CDR3 is TGCAGTGCTAGAGCAGACAGCCCCTTGAGGTACTTC.

This chain uses TRBV6-4 with TRBJ1-5; 8 bases map to TRBD1. The CDR3 contains 15 residues. Per germline, CDR1 MRHNA and CDR2 SNTAGT. The J segment lost 6 bases and the V segment lost 2 bases, leaving 6 bases of the junction unmatched. The DNA of the CDR3 is TGTGCCAGCAGTGACCCGACAGGGGAGGCTCAGCCCCAGCATTTT. It codes for CASSDPTGEAQPQHF.

The chain combines TRBV20-1 with TRBJ2-3; D is uncertain. The V and J ends lost 0 bases and 6 bases respectively, with 16 bases between them. CDR3 length equals 15 residues. Germline-derived CDR1 and CDR2 are DFQATT and SNEGSKA (reference sequence). CDR3 in amino acids: CSARDRAPGGDTQYF. CDR3 coding DNA: TGCAGTGCTAGAGATCGAGCGCCAGGTGGTGATACGCAGTATTTT.

This chain joins TRBV12-3 or TRBV12-4 and TRBJ2-1, with TRBD2 identical over 7 bases. V trimming: 1 base; J trimming: 8 bases; junction bases outside the gene matches: 14. The CDR3 spans 17 residues. The CDR3 DNA reads TGTGCCAGCAGTTTAGAGCCTCTAGCGGAAGTGTTTTATGAGCAGTTCTTC. Protein: CASSLEPLAEVFYEQFF.

The genes are TRBV9 and TRBJ2-1; 8 bases map to TRBD2. Near its end, the DNA agrees better with TRBJ2-7, so the J call may be wrong. Looked up from germline, CDR1 is SGDLS and CDR2 is YYNGEE. This CDR3 comprises 15 residues. CDR3 loop: CASSRGGSSYNEQYF. In DNA form, the CDR3 reads TGTGCCAGCAGCCGGGGGGGTTCCTCTTACAATGAGCAGTACTTC.

The V and J genes are TRBV21-1 and TRBJ2-4. TRBV21-1 is a documented pseudogene. This CDR3 is built from 17 residues. This chain's CDR3 is CASSKEKRSLAKNIQYF. The DNA for the CDR3 is TGTGCCAGCAGCAAAGAGAAGAGGAGCTTAGCCAAAAACATTCAGTACTTC.

The chain uses TRBV20-1 and TRBJ1-1; D unclear. V was clipped by 7 bases and J by 0 bases, with 15 bases between them. CDR1 and CDR2 (germline): DFQATT, SNEGSKA (reference sequence). The CDR3 extends over 14 amino acids. DNA for the CDR3: TGCAGTGTTATCGGTGCGGAACTGAACACTGAAGCTTTCTTT. This encodes CSVIGAELNTEAFF.

This clonotype was counted between two and nine times. V and J are TRBV20-1 and TRBJ2-1; D is ambiguous. V gave up 3 bases and J gave up 3 bases, with 15 bases separating them. CDR1 DFQATT and CDR2 SNEGSKA come from the germline V gene (reference sequence). CDR3 length: 15 residues. CDR3 sequence reads: CSASLSPRIYNEQFF. The CDR3, as DNA: TGCAGTGCTAGCCTTAGCCCCCGTATCTACAATGAGCAGTTCTTC.

To note about this clonotype: Germline and junction disagree at one end, which may indicate a read error. The chain combines TRBV6-5 with TRBJ2-7; D perhaps matches TRBD1 (5 bases). Germline V gene data show CDR1 as MNHEY and CDR2 as SVGAGI. CDR3 length equals 14 residues. DNA for the CDR3: TGTGCCAGCAAGCTCAGGGATCGGGCCTACGGGCAGTACTTC. Translating gives CASKLRDRAYGQYF.

The rearrangement joins TRBV5-1 to TRBJ2-4; 11 bases are a match to TRBD2. The last part of the DNA fits TRBJ2-7 better; the J call may be wrong. Germline loops: CDR1 SGHRS, CDR2 YFSETQ. The CDR3 spans 14 residues. Here the CDR3 reads CASSVTSGINEQYF. The CDR3 DNA follows: TGCGCCAGCAGCGTGACTAGCGGGATCAACGAGCAGTACTTC.

The genes are TRBV14 and TRBJ2-1, with 7 bases matching TRBD2. The J segment lost 5 bases and the V segment lost 0 bases, leaving 4 bases of the junction unmatched. CDR3 length equals 15 residues. CDR1 and CDR2 (germline): SGHDN, FVKESK. CDR3 nucleotides: TGTGCCAGCAGCCAAGATCAGCGGGGCCACAATGAGCAGTTCTTC. It encodes CASSQDQRGHNEQFF.